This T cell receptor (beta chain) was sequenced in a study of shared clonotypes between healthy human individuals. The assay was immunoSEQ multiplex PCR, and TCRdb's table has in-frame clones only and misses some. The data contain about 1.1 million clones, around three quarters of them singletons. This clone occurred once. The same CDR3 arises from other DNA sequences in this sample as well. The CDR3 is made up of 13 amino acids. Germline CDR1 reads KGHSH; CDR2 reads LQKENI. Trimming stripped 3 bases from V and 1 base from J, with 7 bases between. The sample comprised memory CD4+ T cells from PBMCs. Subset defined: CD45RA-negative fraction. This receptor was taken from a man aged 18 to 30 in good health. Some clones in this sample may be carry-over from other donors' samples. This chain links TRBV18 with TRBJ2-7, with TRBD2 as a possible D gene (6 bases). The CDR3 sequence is CASSPGTSYEQYF. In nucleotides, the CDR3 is TGTGCCAGCTCACCGGGGACTTCCTACGAGCAGTACTTC.